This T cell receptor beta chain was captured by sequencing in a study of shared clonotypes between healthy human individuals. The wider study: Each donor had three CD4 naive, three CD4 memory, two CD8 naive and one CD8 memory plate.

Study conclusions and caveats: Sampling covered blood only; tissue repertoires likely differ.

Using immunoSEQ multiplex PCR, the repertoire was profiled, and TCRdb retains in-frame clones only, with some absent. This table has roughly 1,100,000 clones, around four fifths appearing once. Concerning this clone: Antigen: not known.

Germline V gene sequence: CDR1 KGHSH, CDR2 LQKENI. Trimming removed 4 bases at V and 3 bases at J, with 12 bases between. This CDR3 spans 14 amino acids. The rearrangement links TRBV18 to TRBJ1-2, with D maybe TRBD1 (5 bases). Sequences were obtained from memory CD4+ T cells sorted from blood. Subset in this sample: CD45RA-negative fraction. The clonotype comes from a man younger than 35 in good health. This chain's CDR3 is CASSRQPGDYGYTF. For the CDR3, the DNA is TGTGCCAGCTCACGACAGCCTGGGGACTATGGCTACACCTTC.